A selection of T cell receptor beta chains follows, all from one sample in a study of T cell responses to AZD1222 COVID-19 vaccine. The repertoire was sequenced with immunoSEQ multiplex PCR; TCRdb's copy has only in-frame clones and lacks some. This sample has under 150,000 clones; 82% occur once, and the top ten carry roughly 4.5%. The sample here was peripheral blood, taken on day 0 of MenACWY control vaccination. The receptors come from an adult in good health. The CDR3 runs from the conserved cysteine through the conserved F or W. D genes are given only for firm matches. Clone size, where shown, is once, few, many, or a class for clones that have expanded.

>TRBJ1-4|NA|13|TRBV12-3/TRBV12-4|NA
TGTGCCAGCAGTTTTGGGGATTCCGAAAAACTGTTTTTT
CASSFGDSEKLFF
>TRBJ2-1|NA|15|TRBV5-1|few
TGCGCCAGCAGCGACCGGGATAGTGGCTACAATGAGCAGTTCTTC
CASSDRDSGYNEQFF
>TRBJ1-5|NA|17|TRBV5-4|NA
TGTGCCAGCAGCCCGAGGACAGTGACGAATAGCAATCAGCCCCAGCATTTT
CASSPRTVTNSNQPQHF
>TRBJ1-3|NA|16|TRBV5-1|NA
TGCACCAGCAGCTTAGACCACCGACAATCTGGAAACACCATATATTTT
CTSSLDHRQSGNTIYF
>TRBJ2-7|NA|13|TRBV28|NA
TGTGCCAGCCGCCAGACGGGACCCTACGAGCAGTACTTC
CASRQTGPYEQYF
>TRBJ2-5|NA|13|TRBV19|NA
TGTGCCAGTAGTCTTCTTGGCGGGGAGACCCAGTACTTC
CASSLLGGETQYF
>TRBJ1-1|NA|14|TRBV7-3|NA
TGTGCCAGCAGCTCATCAGGGAGGGACACTGAAGCTTTCTTT
CASSSSGRDTEAFF
>TRBJ1-1|NA|14|TRBV5-1|few
TGCGCCAGCAGCCTGACAGCACAAAACACTGAAGCTTTCTTT
CASSLTAQNTEAFF
>TRBJ1-1|NA|14|TRBV11-1|NA
TGTGCCAGCAGCAGGGGACACGGGAACACTGAAGCTTTCTTT
CASSRGHGNTEAFF
>TRBJ2-1|TRBD2|17|TRBV3-1/TRBV3-2|NA
TGTGCCAGCAGCCCGGGACTAGCGGGGGGCTATTACAATGAGCAGTTCTTC
CASSPGLAGGYYNEQFF
>TRBJ1-1|NA|14|TRBV7-6|NA
TGTGCCAGCAGCCAGTCAGGGGAGAACACTGAAGCTTTCTTT
CASSQSGENTEAFF
>TRBJ2-7|NA|14|TRBV7-2|once
TGTGCCAGCAGCTCGGAACCCCACTCGTACGAGCAGTACTTC
CASSSEPHSYEQYF
>TRBJ1-1|TRBD1|12|TRBV2|NA
TGTGCCAGCAATGAACAGGGGATTGAAGCTTTCTTT
CASNEQGIEAFF
>TRBJ2-1|NA|15|TRBV7-9|NA
TGTGCCAGCAGCTCCAGCTCCAGGCAGGGTGGATCGCAGTTCTTC
CASSSSSRQGGSQFF
>TRBJ2-5|NA|13|TRBV3-1/TRBV3-2|NA
NA
CASSQVGGGAGYF
>TRBJ1-4|NA|14|TRBV5-1|few
TGCGCCAGCAGCTTTGGGGGATCTAATGAAAAACTGTTTTTT
CASSFGGSNEKLFF
>TRBJ2-3|TRBD1|15|TRBV7-2|few
TGTGCCAGCAGCTTGGGTGGGACAGTCACAGATACGCAGTATTTT
CASSLGGTVTDTQYF
>TRBJ2-2|NA|18|TRBV1|NA
TGCACCAGCAGCGACGCCGGGACTAGCGGGAGGAACACCGGGGAGCTGTTTTTT
CTSSDAGTSGRNTGELFF
>TRBJ2-2|NA|16|TRBV9|NA
TGTGCCAGCAGCCCCGGGTGGGGGCGGGGGACCGGGGAGCTGTTTTTT
CASSPGWGRGTGELFF
>TRBJ1-1|TRBD1|13|TRBV6-5|NA
TGTGCCAGCAGCATGGACAGGGCACGTGAAGCTTTCTTT
CASSMDRAREAFF
>TRBJ2-3|TRBD2|18|TRBV7-3|NA
TGTGCCAGCAGCCTCACTCCGGGACTAGCGGCTAGCACAGATACGCAGTATTTT
CASSLTPGLAASTDTQYF
>TRBJ2-5|NA|14|TRBV3-1/TRBV3-2|NA
TGTGCCAGCAGCCAAAGAGGGCCGCTCGAGACCCAGTACTTC
CASSQRGPLETQYF
>TRBJ1-5|NA|14|TRBV3-1/TRBV3-2|NA
TGTGCCAGCAGCCAAGATGTGGGCAATCAGCCCCAGCATTTT
CASSQDVGNQPQHF
>TRBJ1-3|NA|11|TRBV28|once
TGTGCCAGCAGTTGGGGAAACACCATATATTTT
CASSWGNTIYF
>TRBJ1-2|NA|13|TRBV29-1|NA
TGCAGCGTCTCCGGGAGAGGAAGTAATGGCTACACCTTC
CSVSGRGSNGYTF
>TRBJ2-7|NA|16|TRBV5-1|once
TGCGCCAGCAGCCTCATCGGGGGGCCGAGCTCCTACGAGCAGTACTTC
CASSLIGGPSSYEQYF
>TRBJ1-1|NA|17|TRBV21-1|NA
TGTGCCAGCAGCAAAGTTGCTGGGACAAGTAAGAACACTGAAGCTTTCTTT
CASSKVAGTSKNTEAFF
>TRBJ2-2|NA|14|TRBV10-2|NA
TGCGCCAGCTTTCCCGGGGGAATATCCGGGGAGCTGTTTTTT
CASFPGGISGELFF
>TRBJ1-5|TRBD1|14|TRBV23-1|once
TGCGCCAGCACCCCGACAGGGGGCCGGCAGCCCCAGCATTTT
CASTPTGGRQPQHF
>TRBJ2-5|NA|13|TRBV24-1|NA
TGTGCCACCAGTGAAACGGGTGGAGAGACCCAGTACTTC
CATSETGGETQYF
>TRBJ2-2|NA|13|TRBV7-6|once
TGTGCCAGCAGCTTCAACGTCATCGGGGAGCTGTTTTTT
CASSFNVIGELFF
>TRBJ1-5|NA|15|TRBV6-1|NA
TGTGCCAGCAGTGAAATAGAGGCCCGGAATCAGCCCCAGCATTTT
CASSEIEARNQPQHF
>TRBJ1-1|NA|14|TRBV10-3|NA
TGTGCCATCAGTGGAGGGATTGGGGACACTGAAGCTTTCTTT
CAISGGIGDTEAFF
>TRBJ2-2|TRBD2|13|TRBV28|NA
TGTGCCAGCACCGGGGGGGGCACCGGGGAGCTGTTTTTT
CASTGGGTGELFF
>TRBJ2-3|NA|13|TRBV5-8|NA
TGTGCCAGCGGCTTCAAGCTCACGACGGCGCAGTATTTT
CASGFKLTTAQYF
>TRBJ2-1|NA|11|TRBV5-1|NA
TGCGCCAGCGTACTGGGACTTGAGCAGTTCTTC
CASVLGLEQFF
>TRBJ2-2|NA|14|TRBV5-1|NA
TGCGCCAGCAGCTCCGGAAGTGGGACCGGGGAGCTGTTTTTT
CASSSGSGTGELFF
>TRBJ1-1|TRBD1|14|TRBV30|once
TGTGCCTGGAGTGGGCCCCGACAGGGGACTGAAGCTTTCTTT
CAWSGPRQGTEAFF
>TRBJ2-1|NA|11|TRBV28|NA
TGTGCCAGCGAGAGGTTCAATGAGCAGTTCTTC
CASERFNEQFF
>TRBJ2-5|NA|16|TRBV19|once
TGTGCCAGTAGTCCGCAAGGGCAGGGGAGGCAAGAGACCCAGTACTTC
CASSPQGQGRQETQYF
>TRBJ2-7|NA|17|TRBV5-1|NA
TGCGCCAGCAGCTTGTCTACAGGCGGGCTGTCACCCTACGAGCAGTACTTC
CASSLSTGGLSPYEQYF
>TRBJ2-7|NA|15|TRBV6-5|NA
TGTGCCAGCAGTCCTTCCTGGGGGTTCTCCTACGAGCAGTACTTC
CASSPSWGFSYEQYF
>TRBJ2-3|NA|14|TRBV11-2|many
TGTGCCAGCAGCTTAGGGGTTTTCACAGATACGCAGTATTTT
CASSLGVFTDTQYF
>TRBJ2-7|NA|12|TRBV2|NA
TGTGCCAGCAGTGTAGGGAGTTACGAGCAGTACTTC
CASSVGSYEQYF
>TRBJ1-2|NA|13|TRBV19|NA
TGTGCCAGTAGTATGGTGGCTAACTATGGCTACACCTTC
CASSMVANYGYTF
>TRBJ1-5|NA|16|TRBV28|few
TGTGCCAGCAGTTTATTACCAAACCAGGGCCCTTGGCCCCAGCATTTT
CASSLLPNQGPWPQHF
>TRBJ2-5|NA|14|TRBV2|NA
TGTGCCAGCAGTGTGGGGTTCGGGCAAGAGACCCAGTACTTC
CASSVGFGQETQYF
>TRBJ1-3|NA|14|TRBV25-1|few
TGTGCCAGCAGTGAAATTTATTCTGGAAACACCATATATTTT
CASSEIYSGNTIYF
>TRBJ2-1|NA|16|TRBV7-3|NA
TGTGCCAGCAGCCTCACAGGGCAAAGCTCCTACAATGAGCAGTTCTTC
CASSLTGQSSYNEQFF
>TRBJ1-5|NA|17|TRBV4-1|NA
TGCGCCAGCAGCCAAGAAATAAAGGGGCATAGCAATCAGCCCCAGCATTTT
CASSQEIKGHSNQPQHF
>TRBJ2-7|TRBD2|16|TRBV4-2|NA
TGTGCCAGCAGCCAAGTGGCAGCGGGGGGAGCCTACGAGCAGTACTTC
CASSQVAAGGAYEQYF
>TRBJ1-2|NA|13|TRBV25-1|NA
TGTGCCAGCAGGACAGGAGGTCTCGGGGGCTACACCTTC
CASRTGGLGGYTF
>TRBJ1-1|NA|15|TRBV7-9|NA
TGTGCCAGCAGCTTAGTTGCAGGGGCGAACACTGAAGCTTTCTTT
CASSLVAGANTEAFF
>TRBJ1-1|NA|13|TRBV28|few
TGTGCCGGCAAGGGGTCGGGCTACACTGAAGCTTTCTTT
CAGKGSGYTEAFF